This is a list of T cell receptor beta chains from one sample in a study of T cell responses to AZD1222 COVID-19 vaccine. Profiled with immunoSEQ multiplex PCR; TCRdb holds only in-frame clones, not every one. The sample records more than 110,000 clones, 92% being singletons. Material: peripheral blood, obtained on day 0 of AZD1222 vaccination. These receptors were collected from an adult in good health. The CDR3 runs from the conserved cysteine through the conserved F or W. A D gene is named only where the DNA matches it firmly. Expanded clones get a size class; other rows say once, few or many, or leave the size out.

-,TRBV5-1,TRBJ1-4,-,TGCGCCAGCAGCTTGGTCGGGGAAACTAATGAAAAACTGTTTTTT,CASSLVGETNEKLFF
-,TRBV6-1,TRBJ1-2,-,TGTGCCAGCAGTGAAGCTACAGTCAACTCCTATGGCTACACCTTC,CASSEATVNSYGYTF
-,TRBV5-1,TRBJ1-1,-,TGCGCCAGCAGCTCCCTCGGAGTTGGTGATTTGATGCTGGCTTTCTTT,CASSSLGVGDLMLAFF
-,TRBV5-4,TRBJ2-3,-,TGTGCCAGCAGCTTAGATCCGGGGGCGGGCACAGATACGCAGTATTTT,CASSLDPGAGTDTQYF
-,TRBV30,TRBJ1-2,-,TGTGCCTGGAGTGGATCCGCGGTGGATGGCTACACCTTC,CAWSGSAVDGYTF
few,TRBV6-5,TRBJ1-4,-,TGTGCCAGCAGTTACCAGCGGACTAATGAAAAACTGTTTTTT,CASSYQRTNEKLFF
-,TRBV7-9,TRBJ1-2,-,TGTGCCAGCAGCCTCAACAGTCCTACCACCTATGGCTACACCTTC,CASSLNSPTTYGYTF
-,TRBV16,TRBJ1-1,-,TGTGCCAGCAGCCACTTGAGGAACACTGAAGCTTTCTTT,CASSHLRNTEAFF
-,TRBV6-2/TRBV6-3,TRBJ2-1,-,TGTGCCAGCAGTTCCCTTGACGCCCGCCCGCCGAACAATGAGCAGTTCTTC,CASSSLDARPPNNEQFF
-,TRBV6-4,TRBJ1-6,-,TGTGCCAGCATCTCCATGCCCGGGACATCACGAAAAGTGCTTAATTCACCCCTCCACTTT,CASISMPGTSRKVLNSPLHF
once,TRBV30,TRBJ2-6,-,TGTGCCTGGAGTGCCGGGATATCCGGGGCCAACGTCCTGACTTTC,CAWSAGISGANVLTF
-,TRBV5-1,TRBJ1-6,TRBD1,TGCGCCAGCAGCAGCTCCCAGGGGGGACGGGAAAGGAATTCACCCCTCCACTTT,CASSSSQGGRERNSPLHF
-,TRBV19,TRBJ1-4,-,TGTGCCAGTACCATACGGAGGTCAACTAATGAAAAACTGTTTTTT,CASTIRRSTNEKLFF
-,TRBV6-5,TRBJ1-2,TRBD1,TGTGCCAGCAGTTCTACAGGGGGCGGTGGCTACACCTTC,CASSSTGGGGYTF
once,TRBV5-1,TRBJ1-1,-,TGCGCCAGCCGCGAGGGGCGCCGTACTGAAGCTTTCTTT,CASREGRRTEAFF
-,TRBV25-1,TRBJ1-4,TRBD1,TGTGCCAGCAGTGAATTCGGACAGGGAAACGAAAAACTGTTTTTT,CASSEFGQGNEKLFF
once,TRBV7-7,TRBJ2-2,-,TGTGCCAGCAGCTTAGCGGGGAGTGGTGGGACCGGGGAGCTGTTTTTT,CASSLAGSGGTGELFF
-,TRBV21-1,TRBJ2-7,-,TGTGCCAGCAGCACGGTAGCGGGAGGGGACGAGCAGTACTTC,CASSTVAGGDEQYF
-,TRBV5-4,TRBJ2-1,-,TGTGCCAGCTTCGGAGGCCGCTCCTACAATGAGCAGTTCTTC,CASFGGRSYNEQFF
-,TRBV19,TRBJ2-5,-,TGTGCCAGTAGTATAGACAGGGGAAGCTCAGGGACCCAGTACTTC,CASSIDRGSSGTQYF
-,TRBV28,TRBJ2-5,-,TGTGCCAGCAGTTTGGTCTCGGGGAGGTACGAGACCCAGTACTTC,CASSLVSGRYETQYF
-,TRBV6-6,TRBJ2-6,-,TGTGCCAGCAGTCGACCGGACGGGGCACCCTCTGGGGCCAACGTCCTGACTTTC,CASSRPDGAPSGANVLTF
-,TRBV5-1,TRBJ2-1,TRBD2,TGCGCCAGCAAATCCGGGACTAGCAGCTACAATGAGCAGTTCTTC,CASKSGTSSYNEQFF
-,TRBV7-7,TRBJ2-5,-,TGTGCCAGCAGCTCATTCGGAGACACACAAGAGACCCAGTACTTC,CASSSFGDTQETQYF
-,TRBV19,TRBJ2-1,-,TGTGCCAGTAGTATAGTTCGACTTCGGTCCTACAATGAGCAGTTCTTC,CASSIVRLRSYNEQFF
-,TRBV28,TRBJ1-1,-,TGTGCCAGCAGTTCTCCGACCCTGTTGAACACTGAAGCTTTCTTT,CASSSPTLLNTEAFF
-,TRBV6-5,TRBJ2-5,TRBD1,TGTGCCAGCAGTCCATGGACAGGGGGACAAGAGACCCAGTACTTC,CASSPWTGGQETQYF
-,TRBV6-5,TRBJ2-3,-,TGTGCCAGCGGGCTCACAGATACGCAGTATTTT,CASGLTDTQYF
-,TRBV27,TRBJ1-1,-,TGTGCCAGCAGTAGACCTCCGGGGGGGGAAGGCACTGAAGCTTTCTTT,CASSRPPGGEGTEAFF
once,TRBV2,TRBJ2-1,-,TGTGCCAGCAGGGAAAGCGGTAGGGAGCAGTTCTTC,CASRESGREQFF
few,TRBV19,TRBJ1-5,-,TGTGCCAGTAGTATTACGGGGGCGCGGGACTTTAGCAATCAGCCCCAGCATTTT,CASSITGARDFSNQPQHF
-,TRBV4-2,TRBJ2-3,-,TGTGCCAGCAGCCAAGGGTCCCCGAACCCAAACACAGATACGCAGTATTTT,CASSQGSPNPNTDTQYF
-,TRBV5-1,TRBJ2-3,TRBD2,TGCGCCAGCAGCTTGGTAGCTAGCGGATACACAGATACGCAGTATTTT,CASSLVASGYTDTQYF
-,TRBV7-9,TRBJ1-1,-,TGTGCCAGCAGCTCCGGGATCACCAACACTGAAGCTTTCTTT,CASSSGITNTEAFF
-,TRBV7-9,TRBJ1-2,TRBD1,TGTGCCAGCAGCTTTTCCGGGACAGGGAACGGTGGCTACACCTTC,CASSFSGTGNGGYTF
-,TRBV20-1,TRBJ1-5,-,TGCAGTGCTAGTGCCAGAGTGGGGGGAGGGCCCCAGCATTTT,CSASARVGGGPQHF
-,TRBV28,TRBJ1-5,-,TGTGCCAGCAGTGCGATTCAGGGGAGCAATCAGCCCCAGCATTTT,CASSAIQGSNQPQHF
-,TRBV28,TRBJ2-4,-,TGTGCCAGCAGCCCGGGGAGCCCGAGCAGCATTCAGTACTTC,CASSPGSPSSIQYF
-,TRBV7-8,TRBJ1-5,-,TGTGCCAGCAGCTTAGCGTTAGCGAGCAATCAGCCCCAGCATTTT,CASSLALASNQPQHF
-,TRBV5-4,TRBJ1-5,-,TGTGCCAGCAGCTTGGGCGGTAGCAATCAGCCCCAGCATTTT,CASSLGGSNQPQHF
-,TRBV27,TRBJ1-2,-,TGTGCCAGCAGCCGACTGGGGGTCCTCTATGGCTACACCTTC,CASSRLGVLYGYTF
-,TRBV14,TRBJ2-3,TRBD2,TGTGCCAGCAGCCAAGTGTTGTCTAGCGGAACAGATACGCAGTATTTT,CASSQVLSSGTDTQYF
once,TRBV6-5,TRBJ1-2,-,TGTGCCAGCAGCCTACTCGGCTCTTTGGGTGGCTACACCTTC,CASSLLGSLGGYTF
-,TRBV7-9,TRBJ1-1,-,TGTGCCAGCAGCTTAATTGGGACGGAAGCTTTCTTT,CASSLIGTEAFF
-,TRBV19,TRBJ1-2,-,TGTGCCAGTAGTTTACAGGGACTCTATGGCTACACCTTC,CASSLQGLYGYTF
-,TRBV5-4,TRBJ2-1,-,TGTGCCAGCAGCTTGGGTGGGAGAGGGTACAATGAGCAGTTCTTC,CASSLGGRGYNEQFF
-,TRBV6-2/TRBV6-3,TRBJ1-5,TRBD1,TGTGCCAGCAGCCGGGGGACAGCCAATCAGCCCCAGCATTTT,CASSRGTANQPQHF
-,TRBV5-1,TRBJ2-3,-,TGCGCCAGCAGCTTCCGGGACGAACCCACAGATACGCAGTATTTT,CASSFRDEPTDTQYF
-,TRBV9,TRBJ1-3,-,TGTGCCAGCAGCTCTGCCCGGGACGGTAAACCCTCTGGAAACACCATATATTTT,CASSSARDGKPSGNTIYF
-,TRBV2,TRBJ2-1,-,TGTGCCAGTCGCAGGGCCAGCTCCTACAATGAGCAGTTCTTC,CASRRASSYNEQFF